Listed here are 26 T cell receptor beta chains from one sample, sequenced in a study of T cells in Graves' hyperthyroidism and ophthalmopathy. Amplification of TCR beta CDR3 regions was performed using RNA transcripts as template. HTBI primers drove first-round RT-PCR of the TCR CDR3. TCRdb ran MiXCR on the multiplex PCR reads and lists one entry per CDR3 protein. The sample comprises a few hundred thousand distinct CDR3 sequences, around 46% of which are singletons, and approximately 8.4% rests with the top ten. Material: peripheral blood or thyroid tissue (not recorded which). Every receptor here comes from a young woman with Graves' hyperthyroidism.

The chain is built from TRBV29-1 and TRBJ1-2; TRBD1 matches 10 bases. This CDR3 is built from 13 residues. Germline-derived CDR1 and CDR2 are SQVTM and ANQGSEA. J lost 4 bases, V lost 3 bases, and 2 bases had no gene match. CDR3 nucleotide sequence: TGCAGCGTTGAGGACAGGGGGTCCTATGGCTACACCTTC. This gives the protein CSVEDRGSYGYTF.

The chain employs TRBV10-3 and TRBJ2-7; D is unresolved. The CDR3 extends over 14 amino acids. Germline V gene sequence: CDR1 ENHRY, CDR2 SYGVKD. The germline V and J ends were trimmed by 10 bases and 0 bases, with 16 bases remaining between them. This CDR3 is CASLPRANSYEQYV. The DNA of the CDR3 is TGTGCCAGCTTACCACGGGCAAACTCCTACGAGCAGTACGTC.

This chain joins TRBV20-1 and TRBJ1-1; 10 bases fit TRBD1. Trimming took 8 bases from V and 4 from J; bases not matched to a gene: 13. Germline CDR1 reads DFQATT; CDR2 reads SNEGSKA (reference sequence). CDR3 length: 15 residues. CDR3 sequence reads: CSTFRDRGFVTEAFF. CDR3 bases: TGCAGTACTTTTCGGGACAGGGGATTTGTCACTGAAGCTTTCTTT.

This clonotype was detected many times. This chain connects TRBV20-1 to TRBJ1-4; the D is unclear. This CDR3 contains 11 residues. V was pared by 6 bases and J by 7 bases, with 9 bases between. CDR1 and CDR2 (germline): DFQATT, SNEGSKA (reference sequence). The CDR3 sequence is CSAVVGEKLFF. CDR3 nucleotides: TGCAGTGCCGTAGTAGGTGAAAAACTGTTTTTT.

The chain employs TRBV5-6 and TRBJ1-2; D possibly corresponds to TRBD1 (6 bases). V lost 0 bases and J 1 base, leaving 7 bases between the germline ends. The germline V gene encodes CDR1 SGHDT and CDR2 YYEEEE. The CDR3 extends over 14 amino acids. CDR3 nucleotide sequence: TGTGCCAGCAGCTTGGCAGGGGATAACTATGGCTACACCTTC. Translated: CASSLAGDNYGYTF.

This chain joins TRBV4-1 and TRBJ2-5, with 7 bases aligning to TRBD1. The CDR3 is made up of 15 amino acids. CDR1 MGHRA and CDR2 YSYEKL come from the germline V gene. The V segment lost 0 bases and the J segment 5 bases; nucleotides outside the gene matches: 6. CDR3 nucleotides: TGCGCCAGCAGCCAAGATGGACAGGTCGGGGAGACCCAGTACTTC. Translation gives CASSQDGQVGETQYF.

The rearrangement joins TRBV2 to TRBJ2-7; either TRBD1 or TRBD2 may fit D (5 bases each). Germline V gene lookup returns CDR1 SNHLY and CDR2 FYNNEI. The CDR3 is made up of 15 amino acids. The ends were cut back, 5 bases at V and 7 bases at J, with 21 bases in the middle. The DNA for the CDR3 is TGTGCCAGCAGTCTATGGGGACGTAACACCGGGGAGCAGTACTTC. This encodes CASSLWGRNTGEQYF.

The genes are TRBV7-3 and TRBJ1-1, with a possible D match to TRBD1 (5 bases). Germline V lookup: CDR1 SGHTA, CDR2 FQGTGA. Trimming removed 6 bases at V and 5 bases at J, with 16 bases between. The CDR3 is made up of 14 amino acids. CDR3 residues: CASRRPGGWTEAFF. CDR3 DNA sequence: TGTGCCAGCAGGCGACCTGGGGGGTGGACTGAAGCTTTCTTT.

The chain combines TRBV4-1 with TRBJ2-5; 9 bases agree with TRBD1. V lost 0 bases and J lost 5; bases outside the gene matches: 1. The CDR3 sequence is 14 residues long. Germline loops: CDR1 MGHRA, CDR2 YSYEKL. CDR3 in DNA: TGCGCCAGCAGCCAAGATGGGACAGGGGAGACCCAGTACTTC. This gives the protein CASSQDGTGETQYF.

V gene TRBV6-1 combines with J gene TRBJ2-7, with 12 bases aligning to TRBD1. V lost 9 bases to trimming and J lost 3 bases; unmatched junction nucleotides: 9. Germline CDR1 MNHNS, CDR2 SASEGT. The CDR3 extends over 15 amino acids. The CDR3 is CASITGTGGFYEQYF. The CDR3 DNA reads as TGTGCCAGTATCACCGGGACAGGGGGCTTCTACGAGCAGTACTTC.

This chain joins TRBV6-4 and TRBJ1-2; 12 nucleotides line up with TRBD1. V shed 8 bases and J 7 bases; nucleotides not matched to a gene: 11. From germline, CDR1 is MRHNA and CDR2 SNTAGT. The CDR3 runs to 15 residues. The CDR3 nucleotides are TGTGCCAGCGGGACAGGGGGCGCGAATGGTGGTGGCTACACCTTC. Translated, it gives CASGTGGANGGGYTF.

The rearrangement uses TRBV2 and TRBJ2-3; 14 bases are a match to TRBD2. Germline CDR1 is SNHLY and CDR2 is FYNNEI. The V segment lost 6 bases and the J segment 4 bases; nucleotides outside the gene matches: 6. The CDR3 runs 16 residues. The CDR3, as DNA: TGTGCCAGCAGGCTGGGACTAGCGGGAGCGGCAGATACGCAGTATTTT. Encoded protein: CASRLGLAGAADTQYF.

V is TRBV7-9 and J is TRBJ2-7, with D tentatively TRBD2 (6 bases). Germline CDR1 is SEHNR and CDR2 is FQNEAQ (reference sequence). The CDR3 totals 13 residues. Trimming shortened V by 1 base and J by 4 bases, and 8 bases separated the two germline ends. For the CDR3, the DNA is TGTGCCAGCAGCTTAGGCGGGGTGTACGAGCAGTACTTC. As protein: CASSLGGVYEQYF.

The chain combines TRBV9 with TRBJ1-2, with D unresolved. CDR1 is SGDLS and CDR2 is YYNGEE in the germline V gene. There are 14 residues in the CDR3. The V gene lost 0 bases and the J gene lost 4 bases, with 10 bases spanning the gap. As DNA, the CDR3 is TGTGCCAGCAGCGTAGGGAGGATTCCCTATGGCTACACCTTC. Its translation is CASSVGRIPYGYTF.

This clonotype showed up many times. V is TRBV7-9 and J is TRBJ2-2, with 10 positions matching TRBD2. With 0 bases clipped from V and 3 bases from J, the junction kept 4 bases outside the gene matches. The germline CDR1 and CDR2 sequences are SEHNR and FQNEAQ (reference sequence). The CDR3 has 17 residues. The CDR3 sequence: CASSLARTSGDTGELFF. For the CDR3, the DNA is TGTGCCAGCAGCTTAGCCCGGACTAGCGGAGACACCGGGGAGCTGTTTTTT.

CDR3 sequence: CSVRQGTSSKTQYF. CDR3 sequence (DNA): TGCAGCGTTAGACAGGGGACTAGTTCCAAGACCCAGTACTTC. V usage is TRBV29-1 and J usage is TRBJ2-5; possibly TRBD1 or TRBD2 for D (8 bases each). The V gene's germline CDR1 is SQVTM and CDR2 ANQGSEA. Trimming shortened V by 5 bases and J by 6 bases, and 19 bases separated the two germline ends. The CDR3 covers 14 residues.

This clonotype was counted a few times. The rearrangement joins TRBV3-1 to TRBJ1-4; 7 bases agree with TRBD1. From germline, CDR1 is LGHDT and CDR2 YNNKEL (reference sequence). V was clipped by 11 bases and J by 5 bases; unmatched bases: 11. There are 14 residues in the CDR3. The CDR3 DNA follows: TGTGCCCGGAGCGAACAGGGGAGCAATGAAAAACTGTTTTTT. It encodes CARSEQGSNEKLFF. The variable domain in full, completed from reference TRBV3-1 and TRBJ1-4, reads DTAVSQTPKYLVTQMGNDKSIKCEQNLGHDTMYWYKQDSKKFLKIMFSYNNKELIINETVPNRFSPKSPDKAHLNLHINSLELGDSAVYFCARSEQGSNEKLFFGSGTQLSVL.

The chain couples TRBV20-1 to TRBJ2-2, with 14 bases matching TRBD2. Germline V lookup: CDR1 DFQATT, CDR2 SNEGSKA (reference sequence). The CDR3 is 18 residues long. V was pared by 3 bases and J by 9 bases, with 15 bases of the junction left unmatched. The DNA for the CDR3 is TGCAGTGCTAGCAGCCAGCCCACCGGGACTAGCGGGAGTTGGGAGCTGTTTTTT. This sequence encodes CSASSQPTGTSGSWELFF.

This clonotype was seen at least ten times. V is TRBV2 and J is TRBJ1-1; D is perhaps TRBD1 (5 bases). V lost 6 bases, J lost 4 bases, and 15 bases lay in between. Germline CDR1 and CDR2: SNHLY and FYNNEI. This CDR3 region has 14 residues. The CDR3 reads CASRETEASTEAFF. The CDR3 DNA sequence: TGTGCCAGCAGAGAGACAGAGGCGAGCACTGAAGCTTTCTTT.

This clonotype was seen repeatedly, ten times or more. The genes are TRBV10-3 and TRBJ1-1; D is unresolved. V lost 2 bases to trimming and J lost 0 bases, with 10 bases between them. Germline CDR1 and CDR2: ENHRY and SYGVKD. This CDR3 is 15 amino acids long. The CDR3 sequence is CAISENGYMNTEAFF. The CDR3 bases are TGTGCCATCAGTGAGAATGGATACATGAACACTGAAGCTTTCTTT.

This clonotype was counted a few times. This may come from a read error, since a much larger clone is one base off. The rearrangement joins TRBV5-1 to TRBJ1-1; D uncertain. Germline lookup yields CDR1 SGHRS and CDR2 YFSETQ. This CDR3 region has 14 residues. The V end was cut by 6 bases, the J end by 3 bases, with 15 bases between. CDR3 region: CASTVGDGDTEAFF. The CDR3 coding sequence is TGCGCCAGCACCGTGGGAGATGGGGACACTGAAGCTTTCTTT.

Remarks on this clonotype: This likely comes from a read error, as the CDR3 has no conserved phenylalanine or tryptophan at its end. V usage is TRBV29-1 and J usage is TRBJ1-2; perhaps TRBD1 as D (5 bases). The V gene lost 8 bases and the J gene lost 3 bases, with 13 bases spanning the gap. The CDR3 sequence is 12 residues long. Germline lookup yields CDR1 SQVTM and CDR2 ANQGSEA. The DNA of the CDR3 is TGCAGCTGGGGCGCCAGGGACTATGGCTACACCTTG. Translated, it gives CSWGARDYGYTL.

This clonotype turned up a few times. This chain links TRBV7-9 with TRBJ2-7; D ambiguous. Trimming removed 0 bases from V and 4 bases from J, with 10 bases in between. The CDR3 is 14 amino acids. The V gene's germline CDR1 is SEHNR and CDR2 FQNEAQ (reference sequence). The CDR3 DNA reads as TGTGCCAGCAGCTTAGCGCTTGGGGAATACGAGCAGTACTTC. The encoded protein is CASSLALGEYEQYF.

The J gene is TRBJ1-1, the V gene TRBV10-3, with D possibly being TRBD1 (6 bases). The CDR3 spans 15 residues. V dropped 0 bases and J dropped 1 base, with 9 bases sitting between them. Germline values: CDR1 ENHRY, CDR2 SYGVKD. The CDR3 DNA sequence: TGTGCCATCAGTGAGTCTACAGGGACGAACACTGAAGCTTTCTTT. Translating it yields CAISESTGTNTEAFF.

This clonotype was recorded at least ten times. The CDR3 region has the DNA TGCGCCAGCAGCCAAGATAAGGATGGCTACACCTTC. It is translated as CASSQDKDGYTF. V is TRBV4-1 and J is TRBJ1-2; D unclear. The CDR3 loop spans 12 amino acids. V lost 0 bases and J 6 bases, leaving 5 bases between the germline ends. The germline gives CDR1 MGHRA, CDR2 YSYEKL.

The chain carries TRBV19 and TRBJ1-3; 12 bases align to TRBD2. The closer fit of TRBJ2-3 to the DNA end suggests the J call may be wrong. Per germline, CDR1 LNHDA and CDR2 SQIVND (reference sequence). The CDR3 spans 14 residues. The CDR3 spells CASSAGLAGDTQYF. CDR3 in DNA: TGTGCCAGTAGTGCGGGACTAGCGGGAGATACGCAGTATTTT.